What follows are 32 T cell receptor beta chains derived from one specimen sequenced in a study of blood T cell repertoires in COVID-19. TCRdb keeps only in-frame clones here, not all; method: immunoSEQ multiplex PCR. The table lists about 24,000 clones, 87% of them singletons. Source material: peripheral blood. The receptors stem from a human donor with active COVID-19. The donor label of this sample is uncertain.

The chain recombines TRBV5-1 with TRBJ2-3, with TRBD1 as a possible D gene (6 bases). The V gene lost 2 bases and the J gene lost 4 bases, with 11 bases spanning the gap. This CDR3 has 14 amino acids. The V gene's germline CDR1 is SGHRS and CDR2 YFSETQ. The CDR3 protein is CASSLSGVPDTQYF. CDR3 DNA: TGCGCCAGCAGCTTATCAGGGGTACCAGATACGCAGTATTTT.

The sample holds one count of this clone. The rearrangement uses TRBV6-5 and TRBJ1-1; maybe TRBD1 (6 bases). The CDR3 spans 12 residues. Trimming cost V 6 bases and J 10 bases, with 15 bases left between them. From germline, CDR1 is MNHEY and CDR2 SVGAGI. CDR3 nucleotides: TGTGCCAGCAGGGGCAACAGGGAGGGAGCTTTCTTT. Protein sequence: CASRGNREGAFF.

Comment on this clone: One end of the junction is discordant with germline, which a read error may explain. The rearrangement uses TRBV19 and TRBJ1-1; possible D gene TRBD1, 5 bases. This CDR3 is 12 amino acids long. The germline V gene has CDR1 LNHDA and CDR2 SQIVND (reference sequence). Here the CDR3 DNA reads TGTGCCAGTAGTATTGGAGGGGCTGAGGCTTTCTTT. Translating gives CASSIGGAEAFF.

The J gene is TRBJ2-1, the V gene TRBV19; D perhaps matches TRBD2 (6 bases). Germline values: CDR1 LNHDA, CDR2 SQIVND (reference sequence). The V and J ends lost 6 bases and 4 bases respectively, with 25 bases between them. This CDR3 has 18 amino acids. Written as DNA, the CDR3 is TGTGCCAGTAGGAGAGGGGTTGGGACCCGGGACTCATACAATGAGCAGTTCTTC. It translates to CASRRGVGTRDSYNEQFF.

The chain links TRBV7-3 to TRBJ2-1; 9 positions match TRBD2. Germline CDR1 and CDR2: SGHTA and FQGTGA. The CDR3 has 14 residues. Trimming took 1 base from V and 7 from J; bases not matched to a gene: 2. CDR3 sequence: CASSLSGGANEQFF. The CDR3, as DNA: TGTGCCAGCAGCTTAAGCGGGGGGGCGAATGAGCAGTTCTTC.

V and J are TRBV7-2 and TRBJ2-1, with D perhaps TRBD2 (7 bases). CDR1 SGHTA and CDR2 FQGNSA come from the germline V gene. The CDR3 consists of 15 residues. Trimming removed 7 bases from V and 4 bases from J, with 17 bases in between. CDR3 sequence reads: CASTQGLADYNEQFF. The CDR3 bases are TGTGCCAGCACCCAGGGGCTAGCGGATTACAATGAGCAGTTCTTC.

The chain is built from TRBV18 and TRBJ1-1; D might be TRBD1 (5 bases). Trimming took off 6 bases at V and 8 bases at J, with 16 bases between the two ends. Germline CDR1 KGHSH, CDR2 LQKENI. The CDR3 extends over 13 amino acids. CDR3 coding DNA: TGTGCCAGCTCTTCGGGGGACGGACAAGAAGCTTTCTTT. Translated: CASSSGDGQEAFF.

The chain couples TRBV4-3 to TRBJ2-1; 10 bases align to TRBD2. CDR3 length equals 18 residues. V was clipped by 0 bases and J by 4 bases; unmatched bases: 9. The germline CDR1 and CDR2 sequences are LGHNA and YSLEER. In DNA, the CDR3 is TGCGCCAGCAGCCAAGATCGAGCTAGCGGGAGCCTATACAATGAGCAGTTCTTC. Its protein product is CASSQDRASGSLYNEQFF.

This chain links TRBV7-2 with TRBJ2-7; TRBD2 aligns across 12 bases. V dropped 2 bases and J dropped 2; count of bases not matched to a gene: 7. From germline, CDR1 is SGHTA and CDR2 FQGNSA. The CDR3 consists of 17 residues. CDR3: CASSLLPSGGAAYEQYF. CDR3 coding DNA: TGTGCCAGCAGCTTACTACCTAGCGGGGGGGCAGCCTACGAGCAGTACTTC.

V is TRBV9 and J is TRBJ2-2; TRBD1 might be the D (6 bases). CDR3 length equals 15 residues. Trimming took off 4 bases at V and 6 bases at J, with 16 bases between the two ends. Germline-derived CDR1 and CDR2 are SGDLS and YYNGEE. CDR3 nucleotides: TGTGCCAGCAGCTCTAGACAGCCAGGGGCCGGGGAGCTGTTTTTT. Translating gives CASSSRQPGAGELFF.

This clone was picked up a small number of times. J is TRBJ2-7 and V is TRBV5-4; D may be TRBD1 (6 bases). This CDR3 spans 12 amino acids. Trimming stripped 1 base from V and 4 bases from J, with 6 bases between. Germline V gene sequence: CDR1 SGHNT, CDR2 YYREEE (reference sequence). The CDR3 nucleotides read TGTGCCAGCAGCTTGAGGGGGTACGAGCAGTACTTC. Residues: CASSLRGYEQYF.

The V call is TRBV7-9, the J call TRBJ2-5; D possibly corresponds to TRBD2 (5 bases). V was pared by 5 bases and J by 1 base, with 11 bases between. CDR1 and CDR2 from the germline V gene are SEHNR and FQNEAQ (reference sequence). The CDR3 totals 14 residues. The CDR3: CASSRISGQETQYF. As DNA, the CDR3 is TGTGCCAGCAGCCGAATCAGCGGCCAAGAGACCCAGTACTTC.

The chain has TRBV7-6 and TRBJ2-1; 10 nucleotides line up with TRBD1. V gave up 0 bases and J gave up 6 bases; unmatched junction bases: 5. The CDR3 sequence is 16 residues long. Germline V gene sequence: CDR1 SGHVS, CDR2 FNYEAQ. Here the CDR3 DNA reads TGTGCCAGCAGCTTAGCGGGGGGGACAGGGGTCAATGAGCAGTTCTTC. It translates to CASSLAGGTGVNEQFF.

The chain links TRBV9 to TRBJ2-3; no clear D gene. V gave up 0 bases and J gave up 0 bases, with 5 bases separating them. The CDR3 consists of 14 residues. The germline CDR1 and CDR2 sequences are SGDLS and YYNGEE. Here the CDR3 DNA reads TGTGCCAGCAGCGTAGGCGCGAGCACAGATACGCAGTATTTT. It yields the protein CASSVGASTDTQYF.

This chain links TRBV5-4 with TRBJ2-4, with D perhaps TRBD2 (5 bases). The CDR3 runs to 13 residues. Germline V gene sequence: CDR1 SGHNT, CDR2 YYREEE (reference sequence). Between the trimmed V and J ends, which lost 4 bases and 8 bases, there was a span of 13 bases. The DNA for the CDR3 is TGTGCCAGCAGCCCGGACCCCGGGGACATTCAGTACTTC. Translated: CASSPDPGDIQYF. The full variable domain, rest sourced from reference TRBV5-4 and TRBJ2-4, is ETGVTQSPTHLIKTRGQQVTLRCSSQSGHNTVSWYQQALGQGPQFIFQYYREEENGRGNFPPRFSGLQFPNYSSELNVNALELDDSALYLCASSPDPGDIQYFGAGTRLSVL.

The chain has TRBV6-7 and TRBJ2-2; 11 bases fit TRBD2. TRBV6-7 is identified as an open reading frame with a role that is uncertain. Unmatched junction bases numbered 8, after V lost 2 bases and J lost 0 bases. The length of the CDR3 is 19 residues. In DNA form, the CDR3 reads TGTGCCAGCAGTTACGGGGAACTAGCGGGAGATGCGAACACCGGGGAGCTGTTTTTT. This codes for CASSYGELAGDANTGELFF.

The gene calls are TRBV6-5 and TRBJ2-1, with D possibly matching TRBD2 (5 bases). The CDR3 is made up of 14 amino acids. V was trimmed by 6 bases and J by 6 bases, leaving 15 bases between them. Germline V gene data show CDR1 as MNHEY and CDR2 as SVGAGI. The CDR3 is CASSEGASGNEQFF. CDR3 nucleotides: TGTGCCAGCAGCGAGGGAGCCTCTGGCAATGAGCAGTTCTTC.

The V gene is TRBV14, the J gene TRBJ2-5; 10 bases match TRBD2. Germline trimming cut 2 bases from V and 5 bases from J; bases unmatched to any gene: 8. The germline CDR1 and CDR2 sequences are SGHDN and FVKESK. The CDR3 runs to 16 residues. The CDR3 DNA sequence: TGTGCCAGCAGCCAACCGCTAGCGGGAGTACGGGAGACCCAGTACTTC. It translates to CASSQPLAGVRETQYF.

The chain carries TRBV18 and TRBJ2-6; 8 bases line up with TRBD1. Germline lookup yields CDR1 KGHSH and CDR2 LQKENI. The CDR3 consists of 16 residues. Unmatched junction bases numbered 4, after V lost 6 bases and J lost 0 bases. The CDR3 DNA follows: TGTGCCAGCTCGAGACAGGGGAGCTCTGGGGCCAACGTCCTGACTTTC. It specifies CASSRQGSSGANVLTF.

The chain joins TRBV7-9 to TRBJ2-1, with D perhaps TRBD1 (6 bases). The CDR3 has 15 amino acids. The germline V and J ends were trimmed by 5 bases and 8 bases, with 19 bases remaining between them. Looked up from germline, CDR1 is SEHNR and CDR2 is FQNEAQ (reference sequence). This CDR3 reads CASSGWDTEIHEQFF. The CDR3, as DNA: TGTGCCAGCAGCGGATGGGACACCGAAATCCATGAGCAGTTCTTC.

The CDR3 DNA reads TGTGCCAGCAGTTACTCGTCAGGGTCTTATGGCTACACCTTC. This gives the protein CASSYSSGSYGYTF. This chain connects TRBV6-5 to TRBJ1-2; D may be TRBD1 (5 bases). Germline V gene lookup returns CDR1 MNHEY and CDR2 SVGAGI. V was pared by 0 bases and J by 5 bases, with 10 bases between. The CDR3 extends over 14 amino acids.

In this sample, this clone turned up once. The CDR3 sequence: CASSQDWSGRGLSNQPQHF. CDR3 bases: TGTGCCAGCAGCCAAGATTGGTCAGGTAGGGGGCTTAGCAATCAGCCCCAGCATTTT. The chain has TRBV4-2 and TRBJ1-5; 7 nucleotides align to TRBD1. CDR1 and CDR2 (germline): LGHNA, YNFKEQ. J gave up 0 bases and V 0 bases, and 11 bases lay outside the gene matches. This CDR3 contains 19 residues.

The CDR3: CASSAQGRVGVYGYTF. The CDR3 DNA is TGTGCCAGCAGTGCCCAAGGCAGGGTTGGGGTCTATGGCTACACCTTC. The V call is TRBV25-1, the J call TRBJ1-2, with D maybe TRBD1 (5 bases). Germline CDR1 is MGHDK and CDR2 is SYGVNS. The CDR3 runs to 16 residues. The ends were cut back, 4 bases at V and 4 bases at J, with 19 bases in the middle.

The chain carries TRBV19 and TRBJ2-2, with 8 positions matching TRBD2. The CDR3 is 15 amino acids. Germline-derived CDR1 and CDR2 are LNHDA and SQIVND (reference sequence). V was clipped by 10 bases and J by 7 bases; unmatched bases: 14. CDR3 nucleotide sequence: TGTGCCACAACACGAGGAGCGGGAGTTGGCGGGGAGCTGTTTTTT. As protein: CATTRGAGVGGELFF.

The V and J genes are TRBV2 and TRBJ2-5; D is uncertain. Germline CDR1 reads SNHLY; CDR2 reads FYNNEI. This CDR3 is 15 amino acids long. Trimming pared 1 base from V and 5 bases from J, leaving 14 bases between. The CDR3, as DNA: TGTGCCAGCAGTGAAGGTATCCTTGATCGGGAGACCCAGTACTTC. Encoded protein: CASSEGILDRETQYF.

The CDR3 nucleotides read TGCGCCAGCAGCTTGAACCACGGTGAAGAGCCCCAGCATTTT. This translates into CASSLNHGEEPQHF. J is TRBJ1-5 and V is TRBV5-1; D ambiguous. Germline CDR1 reads SGHRS; CDR2 reads YFSETQ. The V end lost 1 base, the J end lost 8 bases, and 13 bases lay between the germline ends. The CDR3 contains 14 residues. Using reference TRBV5-1 and TRBJ1-5 for the parts outside the CDR3, the full variable domain is KAGVTQTPRYLIKTRGQQVTLSCSPISGHRSVSWYQQTPGQGLQFLFEYFSETQRNKGNFPGRFSGRQFSNSRSEMNVSTLELGDSALYLCASSLNHGEEPQHFGDGTRLSIL.

This chain uses TRBV6-9 with TRBJ1-5; TRBD1 is a possible D gene (6 bases). V gave up 1 base and J gave up 0 bases, with 13 bases separating them. The CDR3 has 17 residues. Germline CDR1 is MNHGY and CDR2 is SVAAGI. The CDR3 protein is CASSYWDTTRSNQPQHF. As DNA, the CDR3 is TGTGCCAGCAGTTATTGGGACACCACCCGTAGCAATCAGCCCCAGCATTTT.

The J gene is TRBJ1-2, the V gene TRBV6-4, with D possibly being TRBD1 (5 bases). Trimming removed 6 bases at V and 8 bases at J, with 13 bases between. This CDR3 spans 12 amino acids. Germline V CDR1 and CDR2: MRHNA, SNTAGT. DNA of the CDR3: TGTGCCAGCAGAAGGGACTGCCCGGGCTACACCTTC. This sequence encodes CASRRDCPGYTF.

J is TRBJ2-3 and V is TRBV5-5, with D possibly matching TRBD2 (6 bases). CDR3 size: 16 residues. Germline V gene data show CDR1 as SGHKS and CDR2 as YYEKEE (reference sequence). The germline V and J ends were trimmed by 3 bases and 0 bases, with 14 bases remaining between them. CDR3 nucleotide sequence: TGTGCCAGCAGCTGGAGCGGCGGGACTAGCACAGATACGCAGTATTTT. Translated: CASSWSGGTSTDTQYF.

The chain recombines TRBV6-6 with TRBJ2-5; a weak D match, TRBD2 (6 bases). Between the trimmed V and J ends, which lost 1 base and 4 bases, there was a span of 7 bases. Germline assignment: CDR1 MNHNY and CDR2 SVGAGI (reference sequence). The CDR3 sequence is 13 residues long. CDR3 residues: CASSYFGRETQYF. The CDR3, as DNA: TGTGCCAGCAGTTACTTCGGGAGAGAGACCCAGTACTTC.

The genes are TRBV10-3 and TRBJ2-7, with 10 bases fitting TRBD1. Germline V gene lookup returns CDR1 ENHRY and CDR2 SYGVKD. The CDR3 contains 14 residues. Unmatched junction bases numbered 2, after V lost 4 bases and J lost 2 bases. The DNA of the CDR3 is TGTGCCATCAGTGTCGGGACAGGGGCCTACGAGCAGTACTTC. It encodes CAISVGTGAYEQYF.

The chain couples TRBV9 to TRBJ2-1, with D possibly being TRBD2 (6 bases). Germline V gene data show CDR1 as SGDLS and CDR2 as YYNGEE. The CDR3 is 14 residues long. V lost 4 bases and J lost 6, with 14 bases in between. The CDR3 protein is CASSPRLGFNEQFF. CDR3 sequence (DNA): TGTGCCAGCAGCCCACGACTAGGGTTCAATGAGCAGTTCTTC.